A selection of T cell receptor beta chains follows, all from one sample in a study of blood T cell repertoires in COVID-19. Profiled with immunoSEQ multiplex PCR; TCRdb holds only in-frame clones, not every one. The sample shows roughly 180,000 clones, roughly 79% of them seen only once. Sequencing input: peripheral blood. These receptors all stem from a woman between 40 and 50 years old with COVID-19, enrolled during active disease. CDR3s include the opening cysteine and the closing phenylalanine or tryptophan. The D gene is left open where the match is weak. Some rows have no size entry. The others give once, few or many, or a class for an expanded clone.

>TRBV5-1|NA|TRBJ2-5|NA
TGCGCCAGCAGCTTGGGGCAGGGGAAAGAGACCCAGTACTTC
CASSLGQGKETQYF
>TRBV11-3|TRBD1|TRBJ2-5|NA
TGTGCCAGCAGCTGGGGGACAGCCACAAATCAAGAGACCCAGTACTTC
CASSWGTATNQETQYF
>TRBV11-3|TRBD1|TRBJ1-1|once
TGTGCCAGCTCGGGAGGGGGCAACACTGAAGCTTTCTTT
CASSGGGNTEAFF
>TRBV2|TRBD1|TRBJ1-6|NA
TGTGCCAGCAACGACAGGGTAGGGTCCTATAATTCACCCCTCCACTTT
CASNDRVGSYNSPLHF
>TRBV10-2|NA|TRBJ2-3|NA
TGCGCCAGCAGTGGACTACTTAGCACAGATACGCAGTATTTT
CASSGLLSTDTQYF
>TRBV29-1|TRBD1|TRBJ1-2|NA
TGCAGCGCGCCTGGGACAGACTATGGCTACACCTTC
CSAPGTDYGYTF
>TRBV4-2|TRBD1|TRBJ1-2|NA
TGTGCCAGCAGCCAACCTGTCCTGGGGCGACAGGGGCTTTCCCTTAACTATGGCTACACCTTC
CASSQPVLGRQGLSLNYGYTF
>TRBV10-1|TRBD2|TRBJ2-2|NA
TGCGCCAGCAGACTAGCGCGAGACACCGGGGAGCTGTTTTTT
CASRLARDTGELFF
>TRBV7-7|TRBD1|TRBJ1-5|NA
TGTGCTAGCAGCCGATCTGTCGGACAGGGCAATCAGCCCCAGCATTTT
CASSRSVGQGNQPQHF
>TRBV28|NA|TRBJ1-5|NA
TGTGCCACCACAGGGTTCGGTCAGCCCCAGCATTTT
CATTGFGQPQHF
>TRBV18|TRBD1|TRBJ2-1|NA
TGTGCCAGCTCACCAAGGACAGGGGGCTGGAGCTCCTACAATGAGCAGTTCTTC
CASSPRTGGWSSYNEQFF
>TRBV3-1/TRBV3-2|NA|TRBJ1-5|few
TGTGCCAGCAGCCCCCAGTCCCTTCAGCCCCAGCATTTT
CASSPQSLQPQHF
>TRBV27|TRBD1|TRBJ2-7|NA
TGTGCCAGCAGTTGGGGACAGGGGTACGAGCAGTACTTC
CASSWGQGYEQYF
>TRBV20-1|TRBD2|TRBJ2-3|NA
TGCAGTGCTAGTCCAAGCGGGAGGTGGGATACGCAGTATTTT
CSASPSGRWDTQYF
>TRBV6-1|TRBD1|TRBJ1-5|once
TGTGCCAGCAGTGTGTTTCTGGGACAGGGCAATCAGCCCCAGCATTTT
CASSVFLGQGNQPQHF
>TRBV7-2|NA|TRBJ1-6|NA
TGTGCCAGCAGTCCTACAGGGTTTACTTCACCCCTCCACTTT
CASSPTGFTSPLHF
>TRBV30|NA|TRBJ2-2|NA
TGTGCCTGGAGTTTGGTGGGAGCCTTCACCGGGGAGCTGTTTTTT
CAWSLVGAFTGELFF
>TRBV29-1|NA|TRBJ2-2|NA
TGCAGCGCTGGGGGGTCCGGGGAGCTGTTTTTT
CSAGGSGELFF
>TRBV18|NA|TRBJ1-1|few
TGTGCCAGCTCACCACTCCAGAGAGGCATGAACACTGAAGCTTTCTTT
CASSPLQRGMNTEAFF
>TRBV2|NA|TRBJ2-2|NA
TGTGCCAGCAGTGCTACAGGGCCGACCGGGGAGCTGTTTTTT
CASSATGPTGELFF
>TRBV14|TRBD2|TRBJ2-7|NA
TGTGCCAGCAGCTCCGGGGCTAGCGGGAGGAAGCAGTACTTC
CASSSGASGRKQYF
>TRBV21-1|NA|TRBJ2-1|NA
TGTGCCAGCCCTGAAAGCGGTCGGCTAGCGGGAGGTCTACCAAACAATGAGCAGTTCTTC
CASPESGRLAGGLPNNEQFF
>TRBV9|NA|TRBJ2-2|few
TGTGCCAGCAGCGGGTTTGCTAGTAGGTCCGGGGAGCTGTTTTTT
CASSGFASRSGELFF
>TRBV14|TRBD1|TRBJ2-7|NA
TGTGCCAGCAGCCAAAACCGGGACAGAGGGCAGTACTTC
CASSQNRDRGQYF
>TRBV11-2|NA|TRBJ2-5|NA
TGTGCCAGCGGGGGGGGCCTTAAAGAGACCCAGTACTTC
CASGGGLKETQYF
>TRBV5-6|TRBD2|TRBJ2-5|few
TGTGCCAGCAGCTTGGTCTGGCGGGGGGCCAACCAAGAGACCCAGTACTTC
CASSLVWRGANQETQYF
>TRBV5-1|TRBD1|TRBJ1-6|NA
TGCGCCAGCAGCCTAGACAGGGCCCAGTATAATTCACCCCTCCACTTT
CASSLDRAQYNSPLHF
>TRBV12-3/TRBV12-4|NA|TRBJ1-6|NA
TGTGCCAGCAGTTTAAGAGGTTCACCCCTCCACTTT
CASSLRGSPLHF
>TRBV29-1|TRBD2|TRBJ2-1|NA
TGCAGCGTGCAGGGATCCGGGACTAGTGAATACAATGAGCAGTTCTTC
CSVQGSGTSEYNEQFF
>TRBV24-1|NA|TRBJ2-3|NA
TGTGCCACGCGGAGGGGATCGTTAGCGACAGATACGCAGTATTTT
CATRRGSLATDTQYF
>TRBV5-5|TRBD1|TRBJ1-1|few
TGTGCCAGCAGCTTGGGACAGGGGACGAACACTGAAGCTTTCTTT
CASSLGQGTNTEAFF
>TRBV3-1/TRBV3-2|TRBD2|TRBJ2-1|NA
TGTGCCAGCAGCCAGCCTAATGGACTAGCGGGGGTCGGAAGTAATGAGCAGTTCTTC
CASSQPNGLAGVGSNEQFF
>TRBV6-1|NA|TRBJ1-2|few
TGTGCCAGCAGTGACTACAGGGCCGGCCAATACTATGGCTACACCTTC
CASSDYRAGQYYGYTF
>TRBV11-2|NA|TRBJ1-2|NA
TGTGCCAGCAGCTTAGAGCGGGGGGTTGAGTACGGCTACACCTTC
CASSLERGVEYGYTF
>TRBV5-5|NA|TRBJ1-1|NA
TGTGCCAGCAGCTTAACAGCAGAAGCTTTCTTT
CASSLTAEAFF
>TRBV30|NA|TRBJ2-4|NA
TGTGCCTGGAGAGTAGGGGACATTCAGTACTTC
CAWRVGDIQYF
>TRBV6-1|NA|TRBJ1-3|NA
TGTGCCAGCAGTGAAGCGCTCGGGGGCTCTGGAAACACCATATATTTT
CASSEALGGSGNTIYF